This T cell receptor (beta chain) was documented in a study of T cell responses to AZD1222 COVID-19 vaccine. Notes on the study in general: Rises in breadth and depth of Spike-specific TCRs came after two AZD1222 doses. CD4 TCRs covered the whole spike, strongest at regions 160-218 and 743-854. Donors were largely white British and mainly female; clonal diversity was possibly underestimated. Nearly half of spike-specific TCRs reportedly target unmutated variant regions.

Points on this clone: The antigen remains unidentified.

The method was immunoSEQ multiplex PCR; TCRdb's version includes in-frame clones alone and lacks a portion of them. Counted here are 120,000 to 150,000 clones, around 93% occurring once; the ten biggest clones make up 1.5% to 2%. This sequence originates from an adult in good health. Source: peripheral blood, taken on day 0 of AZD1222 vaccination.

This CDR3 reads CASSYDTGELFF. The CDR3 region has the DNA TGTGCCAGCAGTTACGACACCGGGGAGCTGTTTTTT. V is TRBV6-5 and J is TRBJ2-2; D gene ambiguous. The V gene's germline CDR1 is MNHEY and CDR2 SVGAGI. The CDR3 spans 12 residues. V was pared by 2 bases and J by 3 bases, with 1 base between.